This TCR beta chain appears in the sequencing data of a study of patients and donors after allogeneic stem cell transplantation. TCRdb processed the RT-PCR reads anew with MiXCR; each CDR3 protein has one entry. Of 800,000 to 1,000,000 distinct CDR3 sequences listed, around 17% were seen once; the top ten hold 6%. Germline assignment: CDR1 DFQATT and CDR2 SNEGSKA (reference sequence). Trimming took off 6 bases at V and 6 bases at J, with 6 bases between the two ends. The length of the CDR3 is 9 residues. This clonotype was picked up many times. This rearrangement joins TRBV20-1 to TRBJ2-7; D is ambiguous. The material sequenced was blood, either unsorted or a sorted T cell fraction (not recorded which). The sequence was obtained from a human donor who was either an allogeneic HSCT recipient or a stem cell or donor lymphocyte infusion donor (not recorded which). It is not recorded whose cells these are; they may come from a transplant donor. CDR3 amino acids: CSAPSEQYF. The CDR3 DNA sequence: TGCAGTGCCCCGTCCGAGCAGTACTTC.